This T cell receptor (beta chain) was captured by sequencing in a study of beta chain features in type 1 diabetes. Study-wide results and caveats: Naive, central memory and Treg TCRB repertoires seemed to resemble each other more closely in patients than they did in healthy donors.

The collection from each donor was one heparinised blood draw averaging about 116 mL. Cells sorted by CD45RO/CCR7/CD25/CD127/CD95/CD27 comprised CD4+ naive, central memory, regulatory and stem cell-like memory cells. Points on this clone: Its antigen is not known.

CDR1 and CDR2 (germline): LNHNV, YYDKDF (reference sequence). CDR3 length: 15 residues. With 4 bases clipped from V and 5 bases from J, the junction kept 9 bases outside the gene matches. cDNA synthesis used the whole RNA isolate, giving expressed TCRB sequences. Produced via immunoSEQ multiplex PCR; TCRdb's table is partial and in-frame only. The sample consists of around 250,000 clones, 25% to 30% of them appearing once. The chain employs TRBV15 and TRBJ2-5, with TRBD1 matching over 8 bases. The sequenced sample was central memory CD4+ T cells from blood. This TCR came from a man under 40 in good health. The CDR3 sequence is CATSTRQGTGETQYF. CDR3 coding DNA: TGTGCCACCAGCACTCGACAGGGGACCGGCGAGACCCAGTACTTC.